This T cell receptor beta chain is drawn from a study of blood T cell repertoires in COVID-19. Study-level background: Donors in the United States, Italy and Spain gave samples during acute or convalescent COVID-19. PBMCs, B-cell-depleted T cells, or T cells provided the cDNA or gDNA that made up the material.

Study processing details: The authors estimated nucleated cell counts from reference gene primer amplification. Libraries were prepared by immunoSEQ multiplex PCR; TCRdb keeps only in-frame clonotypes and omits some of them. V and J calls and clone size are copied from that table; D and trimming were computed from the DNA. The sample includes 45,000 to 70,000 clones, under 90% of them seen just once. The table lists this clone with many counts. Germline CDR1 and CDR2: DFQATT and SNEGSKA (reference sequence). The CDR3 runs 13 residues. The V and J ends lost 3 bases and 6 bases respectively, with 12 bases between them.

Sequences were obtained from peripheral blood. V is TRBV20-1 and J is TRBJ1-5; D gene unclear. This sequence was found in a woman of 80 years or more with active or convalescent COVID-19. For the CDR3, the DNA is TGCAGTGCTAGTTTAGAGGGAGGTCAGCCCCAGCATTTT. Its translation is CSASLEGGQPQHF.